Reported below is one T cell receptor beta chain. Its matching antigen is unknown. A J-beta primer mix and a sample-barcoded 5' primer were used in a second PCR of roughly 6 to 11 cycles. All samples gave at least 2.5 million CDR3-containing paired-end reads. MiXCR was run by TCRdb on the 5' RACE reads, yielding one entry per CDR3 protein. Found here are around 970,000 distinct CDR3 sequences, about 53% of them singletons; the top ten hold about 21%. This sample was taken from a study of blood T cells in healthy people across ages. Findings and caveats of the study: Diversity figures based on one million T cells were deemed too low. It was the long-lived donors that had more naive CD4+ cells and higher diversity than aged donors.

This CDR3 has 16 residues. Sequenced input: blood. The genes are TRBV21-1 and TRBJ2-7; the table's D call, TRBD1, was not checked against the DNA. TRBV21-1 is a pseudogene locus. The sequence was collected from a woman aged 55-70 years in good health. The DNA for the CDR3 is TGTGCCAGCAGCAGACTCGAAGGGACATCTTCCTACGAGCAGTACTTC. Translation: CASSRLEGTSSYEQYF.